The TCR beta chain under discussion was sequenced for a study of T cell responses to AZD1222 COVID-19 vaccine. Assay used: immunoSEQ multiplex PCR; TCRdb lists only in-frame clones, some missing. The sample has 130,000 or so clones; approximately 93% are singletons. This clonotype was obtained from an adult in good health. The sample here was peripheral blood, taken on day 0 of MenACWY control vaccination.

The CDR3 loop reads CASSESGVAGTGELFF. The CDR3 region has the DNA TGTGCCAGCAGTGAATCAGGGGTAGCGGGAACCGGGGAGCTGTTTTTT. The chain links TRBV25-1 to TRBJ2-2, with TRBD2 matching 8 bases. V shed 1 base, J shed 5 bases, and the junction held 6 bases outside the gene matches. CDR1 and CDR2 from the germline V gene are MGHDK and SYGVNS. The CDR3 length is 16 residues.